This T cell receptor beta chain comes out of a study of CD8+ T cells in alopecia areata. Whole-study results and caveats: Lesional scalp, notably in alopecia totalis/universalis, had clonality above that of normal scalp. TCR sharing across patients was less clear than in mice, possibly HLA-related.

In regard to this clone: Its specificity is unknown.

The study team obtained lesional scalp punch biopsies and peripheral blood from alopecia areata patients. Investigators sorted PBMCs to obtain both CD4+ and CD8+ T cells. The CDR3 extends over 13 amino acids. Trimming pared 3 bases from V and 4 bases from J, leaving 6 bases between. The V gene's germline CDR1 is MGHRA and CDR2 YSYEKL. Sequencing relied on a cDNA template that was reverse transcribed from extracted RNA. Assay used: immunoSEQ multiplex PCR; TCRdb lists only in-frame clones, some missing. The table records about 110,000 clones, 55% to 70% of them present only once. This chain links TRBV4-1 with TRBJ2-2; no definite D call. The sample was NKG2D-low CD8+ T cells sorted from blood. This sequence originates from a human donor with alopecia areata. The CDR3 sequence: CASSQVSTGELFF. Here the CDR3 DNA reads TGCGCCAGCAGCCAGGTCAGCACCGGGGAGCTGTTTTTT.